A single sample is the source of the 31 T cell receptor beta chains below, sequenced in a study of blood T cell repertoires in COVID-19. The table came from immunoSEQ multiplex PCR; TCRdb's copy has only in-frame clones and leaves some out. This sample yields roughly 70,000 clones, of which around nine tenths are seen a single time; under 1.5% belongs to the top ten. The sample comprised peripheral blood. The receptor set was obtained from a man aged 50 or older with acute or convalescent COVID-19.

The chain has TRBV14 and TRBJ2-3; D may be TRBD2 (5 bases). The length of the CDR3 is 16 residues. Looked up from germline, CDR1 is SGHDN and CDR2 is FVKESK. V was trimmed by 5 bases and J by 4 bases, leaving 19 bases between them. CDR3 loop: CASSSPLGSPPDTQYF. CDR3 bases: TGTGCCAGCAGCTCGCCGCTGGGGAGCCCACCAGATACGCAGTATTTT.

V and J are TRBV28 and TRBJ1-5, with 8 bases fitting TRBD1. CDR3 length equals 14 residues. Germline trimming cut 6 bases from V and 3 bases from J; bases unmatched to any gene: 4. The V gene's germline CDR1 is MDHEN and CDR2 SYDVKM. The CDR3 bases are TGTGCCAGCAGCCCGGGACAGGCCAATCAGCCCCAGCATTTT. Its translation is CASSPGQANQPQHF.

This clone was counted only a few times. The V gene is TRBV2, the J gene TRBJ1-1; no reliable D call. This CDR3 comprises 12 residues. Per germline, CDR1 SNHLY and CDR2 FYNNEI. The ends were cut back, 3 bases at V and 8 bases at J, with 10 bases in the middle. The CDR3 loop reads CASSEENLEAFF. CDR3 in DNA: TGTGCCAGCAGTGAGGAGAACTTGGAAGCTTTCTTT.

The CDR3: CSVSTGADYGYTF. CDR3 nucleotides: TGCAGCGTCTCGACAGGGGCGGACTATGGCTACACCTTC. V usage is TRBV29-1 and J usage is TRBJ1-2; 8 bases line up with TRBD1. V lost 6 bases and J lost 3; bases outside the gene matches: 6. Germline CDR1 and CDR2: SQVTM and ANQGSEA. The CDR3 runs 13 residues. Looking up the rest from reference TRBV29-1 and TRBJ1-2 gives the full variable domain: SAVISQKPSRDICQRGTSLTIQCQVDSQVTMMFWYRQQPGQSLTLIATANQGSEATYESGFVIDKFPISRPNLTFSTLTVSNMSPEDSSIYLCSVSTGADYGYTFGSGTRLTVV.

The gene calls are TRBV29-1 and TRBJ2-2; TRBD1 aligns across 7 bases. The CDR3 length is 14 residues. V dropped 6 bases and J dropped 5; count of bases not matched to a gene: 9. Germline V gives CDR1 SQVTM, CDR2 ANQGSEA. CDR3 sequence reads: CSVPTGQLTGELFF. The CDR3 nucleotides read TGCAGCGTCCCGACGGGACAGTTGACCGGGGAGCTGTTTTTT.

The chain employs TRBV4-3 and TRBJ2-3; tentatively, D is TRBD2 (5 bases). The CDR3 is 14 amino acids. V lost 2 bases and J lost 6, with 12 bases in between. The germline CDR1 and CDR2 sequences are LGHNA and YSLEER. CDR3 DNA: TGCGCCAGCAGCCAAAAATGGCGGGTGGATACGCAGTATTTT. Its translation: CASSQKWRVDTQYF.

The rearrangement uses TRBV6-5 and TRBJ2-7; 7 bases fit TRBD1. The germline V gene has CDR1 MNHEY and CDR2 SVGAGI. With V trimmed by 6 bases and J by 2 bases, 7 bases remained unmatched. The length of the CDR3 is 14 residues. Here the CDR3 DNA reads TGTGCCAGCAGACCTGGACAGGAACCCTACGAGCAGTACGTC. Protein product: CASRPGQEPYEQYV.

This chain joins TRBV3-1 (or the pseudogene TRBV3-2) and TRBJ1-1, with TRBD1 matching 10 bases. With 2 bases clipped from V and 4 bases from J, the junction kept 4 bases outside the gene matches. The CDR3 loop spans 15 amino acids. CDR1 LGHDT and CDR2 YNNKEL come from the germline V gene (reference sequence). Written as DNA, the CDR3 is TGTGCCAGCAGCCAATTAGGACAGGGGGGCACTGAAGCTTTCTTT. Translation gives CASSQLGQGGTEAFF.

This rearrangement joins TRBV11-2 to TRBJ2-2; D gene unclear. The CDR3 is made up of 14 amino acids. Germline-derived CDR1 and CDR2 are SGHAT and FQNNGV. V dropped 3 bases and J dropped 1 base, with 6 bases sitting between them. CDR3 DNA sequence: TGTGCCAGCAGCTTCGGCGGGAACACCGGGGAGCTGTTTTTT. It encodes CASSFGGNTGELFF.

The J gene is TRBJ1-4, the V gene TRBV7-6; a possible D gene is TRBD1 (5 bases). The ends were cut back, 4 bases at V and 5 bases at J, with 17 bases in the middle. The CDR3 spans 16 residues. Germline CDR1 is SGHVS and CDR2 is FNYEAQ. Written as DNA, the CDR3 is TGTGCCAGCAGCTCTCGGCTCCGGACAAAAAATGAAAAACTGTTTTTT. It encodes CASSSRLRTKNEKLFF.

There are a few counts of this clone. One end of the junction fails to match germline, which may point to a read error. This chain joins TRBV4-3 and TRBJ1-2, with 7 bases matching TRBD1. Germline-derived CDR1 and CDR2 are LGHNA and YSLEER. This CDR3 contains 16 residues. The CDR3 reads CASSEEAGQVRNGYTF. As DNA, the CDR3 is TGCGCCAGCAGCGAAGAAGCTGGACAGGTTAGGAATGGCTACACCTTC.

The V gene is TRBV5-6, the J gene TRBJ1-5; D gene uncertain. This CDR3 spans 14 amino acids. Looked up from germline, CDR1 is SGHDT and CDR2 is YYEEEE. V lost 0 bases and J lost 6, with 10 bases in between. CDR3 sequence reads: CASSLGQVLQPQHF. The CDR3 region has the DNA TGTGCCAGCAGCTTGGGCCAGGTTCTTCAGCCCCAGCATTTT.

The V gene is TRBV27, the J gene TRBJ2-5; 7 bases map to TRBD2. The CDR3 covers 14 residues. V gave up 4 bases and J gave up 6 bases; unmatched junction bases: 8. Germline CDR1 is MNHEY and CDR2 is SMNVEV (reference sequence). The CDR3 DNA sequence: TGTGCCAGCAGTTCGGGGACTACCAGACAGACCCAGTACTTC. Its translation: CASSSGTTRQTQYF.

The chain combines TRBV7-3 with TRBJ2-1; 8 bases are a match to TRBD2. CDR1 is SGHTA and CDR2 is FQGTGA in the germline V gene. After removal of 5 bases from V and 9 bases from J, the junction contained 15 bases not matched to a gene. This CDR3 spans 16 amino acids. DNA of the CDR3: TGTGCCAGCAGCCCTTCTGGACTAGCTGGTACTGGTGAGCAGTTCTTC. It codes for CASSPSGLAGTGEQFF.

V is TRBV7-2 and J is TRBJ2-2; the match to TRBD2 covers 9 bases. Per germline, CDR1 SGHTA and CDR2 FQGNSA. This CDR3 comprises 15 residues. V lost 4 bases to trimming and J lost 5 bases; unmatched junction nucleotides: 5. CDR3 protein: CASSSRLAVTGELFF. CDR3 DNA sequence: TGTGCCAGCAGCTCTCGACTAGCGGTTACCGGGGAGCTGTTTTTT.

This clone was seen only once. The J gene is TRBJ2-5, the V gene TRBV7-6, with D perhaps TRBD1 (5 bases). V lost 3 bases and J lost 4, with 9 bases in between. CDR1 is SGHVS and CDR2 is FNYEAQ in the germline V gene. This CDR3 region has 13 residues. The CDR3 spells CASSLNRIETQYF. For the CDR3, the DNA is TGTGCCAGCAGCTTGAACAGGATAGAGACCCAGTACTTC.

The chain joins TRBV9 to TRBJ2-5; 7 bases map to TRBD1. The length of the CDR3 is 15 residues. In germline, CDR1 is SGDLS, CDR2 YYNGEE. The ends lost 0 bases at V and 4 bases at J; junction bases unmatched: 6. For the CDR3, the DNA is TGTGCCAGCAGCGTAGAGGGACAGATAGGAGAGACCCAGTACTTC. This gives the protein CASSVEGQIGETQYF.

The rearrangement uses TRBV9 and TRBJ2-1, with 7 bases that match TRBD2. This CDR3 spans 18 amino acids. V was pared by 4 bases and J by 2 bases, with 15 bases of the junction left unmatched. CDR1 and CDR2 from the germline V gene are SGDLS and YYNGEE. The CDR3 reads CASSSSYVHSGPYNEQFF. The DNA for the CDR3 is TGTGCCAGCAGCTCCTCTTATGTTCATAGCGGGCCCTACAATGAGCAGTTCTTC.

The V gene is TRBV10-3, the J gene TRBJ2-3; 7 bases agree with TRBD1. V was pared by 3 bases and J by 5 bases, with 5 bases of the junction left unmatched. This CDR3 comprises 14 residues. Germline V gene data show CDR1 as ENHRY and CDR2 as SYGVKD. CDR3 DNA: TGTGCCATCAGTGACGCTGCAGGGGGAGATACGCAGTATTTT. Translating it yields CAISDAAGGDTQYF.

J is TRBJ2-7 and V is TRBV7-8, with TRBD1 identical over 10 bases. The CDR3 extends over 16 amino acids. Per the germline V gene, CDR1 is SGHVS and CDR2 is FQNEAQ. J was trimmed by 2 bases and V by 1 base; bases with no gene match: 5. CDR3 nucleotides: TGTGCCAGCAGCTTAGTGGACAGGGGGACCACCTACGAGCAGTACGTC. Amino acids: CASSLVDRGTTYEQYV.

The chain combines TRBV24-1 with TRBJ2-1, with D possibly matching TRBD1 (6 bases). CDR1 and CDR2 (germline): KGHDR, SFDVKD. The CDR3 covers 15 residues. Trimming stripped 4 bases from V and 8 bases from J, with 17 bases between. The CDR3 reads CATSDAYRDIHEQFF. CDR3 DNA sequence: TGTGCCACCAGTGACGCCTACAGGGACATCCATGAGCAGTTCTTC.

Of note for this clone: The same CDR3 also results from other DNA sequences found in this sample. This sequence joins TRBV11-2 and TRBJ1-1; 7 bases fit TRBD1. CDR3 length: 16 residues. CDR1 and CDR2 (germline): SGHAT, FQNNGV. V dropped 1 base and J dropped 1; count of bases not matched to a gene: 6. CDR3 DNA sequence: TGTGCCAGCAGCTTAGTAATGGGACAGCCGAACACTGAAGCTTTCTTT. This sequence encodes CASSLVMGQPNTEAFF.

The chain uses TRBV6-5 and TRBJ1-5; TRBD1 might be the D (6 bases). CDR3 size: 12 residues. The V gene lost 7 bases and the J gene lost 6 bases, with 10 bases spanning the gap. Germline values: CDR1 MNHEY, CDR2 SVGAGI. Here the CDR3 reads CASIGQLQPQHF. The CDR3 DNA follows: TGTGCCAGCATTGGACAGCTTCAGCCCCAGCATTTT.

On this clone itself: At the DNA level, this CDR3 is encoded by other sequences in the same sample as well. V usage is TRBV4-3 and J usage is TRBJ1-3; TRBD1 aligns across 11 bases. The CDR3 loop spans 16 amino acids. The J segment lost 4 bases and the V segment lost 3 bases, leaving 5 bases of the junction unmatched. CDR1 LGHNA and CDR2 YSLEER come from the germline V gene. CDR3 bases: TGCGCCAGCAGCCAGGAGGACAGGGGGCTAGGAAACACCATATATTTT. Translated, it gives CASSQEDRGLGNTIYF.

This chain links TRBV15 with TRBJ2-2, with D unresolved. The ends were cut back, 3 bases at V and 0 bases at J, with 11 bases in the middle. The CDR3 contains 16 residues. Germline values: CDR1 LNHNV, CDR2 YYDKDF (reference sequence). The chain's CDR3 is CATSRSLAANTGELFF. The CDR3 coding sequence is TGTGCCACCAGCAGGTCCTTAGCCGCGAACACCGGGGAGCTGTTTTTT.

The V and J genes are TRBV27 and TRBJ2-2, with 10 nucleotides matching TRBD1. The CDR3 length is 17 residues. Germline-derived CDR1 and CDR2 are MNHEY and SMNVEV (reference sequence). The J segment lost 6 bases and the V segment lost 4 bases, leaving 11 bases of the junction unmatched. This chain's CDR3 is CASSSPGTGVFAGELFF. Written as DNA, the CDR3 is TGTGCCAGCAGTTCCCCCGGGACAGGGGTCTTCGCCGGGGAGCTGTTTTTT.

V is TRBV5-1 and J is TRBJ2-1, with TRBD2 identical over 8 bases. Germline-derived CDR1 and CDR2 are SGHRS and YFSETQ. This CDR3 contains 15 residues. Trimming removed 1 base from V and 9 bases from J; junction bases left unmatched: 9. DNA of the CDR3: TGCGCCAGCAGCTTGTATAACGGGGGGGCCGTTGAGCAGTTCTTC. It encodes CASSLYNGGAVEQFF.

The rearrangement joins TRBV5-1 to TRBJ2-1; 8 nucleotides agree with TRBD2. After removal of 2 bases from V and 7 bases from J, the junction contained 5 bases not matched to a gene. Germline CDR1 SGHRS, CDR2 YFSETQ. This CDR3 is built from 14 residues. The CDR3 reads CASSLGTRNNEQFF. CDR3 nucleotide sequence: TGCGCCAGCAGCTTAGGGACTAGGAATAATGAGCAGTTCTTC.

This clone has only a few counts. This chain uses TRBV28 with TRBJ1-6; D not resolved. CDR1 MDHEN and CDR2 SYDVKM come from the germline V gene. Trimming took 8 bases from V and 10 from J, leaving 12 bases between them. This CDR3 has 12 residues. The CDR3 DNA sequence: TGTGCCAGCTACTCCCCTACCTCACCCCTCCACTTT. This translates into CASYSPTSPLHF.

CDR3 protein: CAISEEGGAAFF. DNA of the CDR3: TGTGCCATCAGTGAGGAAGGGGGCGCGGCTTTCTTT. V is TRBV10-3 and J is TRBJ1-1; TRBD1 matches at 7 bases. CDR1 and CDR2 from the germline V gene are ENHRY and SYGVKD. Trimming removed 2 bases from V and 11 bases from J; junction bases left unmatched: 5. This CDR3 region has 12 residues.

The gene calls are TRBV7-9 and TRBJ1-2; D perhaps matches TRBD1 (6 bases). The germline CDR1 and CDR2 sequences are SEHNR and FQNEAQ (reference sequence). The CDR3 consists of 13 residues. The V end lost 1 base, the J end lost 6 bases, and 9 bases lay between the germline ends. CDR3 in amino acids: CASSLGRTDGYTF. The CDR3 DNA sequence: TGTGCCAGCAGCTTAGGCAGGACAGATGGCTACACCTTC.